The subject of this entry is one TCR beta chain. Its target is not known. The sample comes from a study of graft-versus-host responses after intestinal transplantation. Study-wide background: Once they had received anti-thymocyte globulin induction, all recipients took tacrolimus and steroids for about 3 years. Overall study findings and caveats: GvH clones detected in recipient marrow included some appearing first in ileum or blood.

Assay used: immunoSEQ multiplex PCR; TCRdb lists only in-frame clones, some missing. The data show approximately 58,000 clones, roughly 89% seen once. The CDR3 is 21 residues long. Germline V lookup: CDR1 MDHEN, CDR2 SYDVKM. With V trimmed by 4 bases and J by 8 bases, 22 bases remained unmatched. The V call is TRBV28, the J call TRBJ2-2; 13 nucleotides match TRBD2. Specimen: PBMCs, collected 26 days after transplant. The TCR was taken from a human patient who received an intestinal transplant, so some T cells may come from the graft donor. The CDR3 bases are TGTGCCAGCAGTTCCCTATTGCTCCAGACTAGCGGGAGGACCTGCCCGGGGGAGCTGTTTTTT. It is translated as CASSSLLLQTSGRTCPGELFF.